This T cell receptor beta chain was sequenced in a study of T cells after somatic rescue of genetic block (dated by TCRdb to 2020 to 2022). Regarding the complete study: The study assessed how robust, over the long term, a T-cell system was when the system had developed through somatic rescue of a genetic block in T-cell development.

To prepare the library, the immunoSEQ multiplex PCR assay was applied. The source is immuneACCESS, and TCRdb retained only in-frame sequences with V and J called. Part of the clones is not carried over; for the studies checked, unresolved V genes explain less than half of this, and the remainder is unexplained. The sample has more than 65,000 clones on record, under 95% of them singletons. 2.8% of the sample is taken by the ten largest. As concerns this clone: There is no known antigen for this receptor. Base-call qualities are not available, and no considerably larger clone is one nucleotide away.

The source of this sequence is a man aged 25-45 years. The sample consisted of peripheral blood mononuclear cells (PBMCs).

The CDR3 corresponds to CASSHGTGREQYF. The nucleotide sequence is given as TGTGCCAGCAGCCACGGGACAGGGCGCGAGCAGTACTTC. The sequence is built from TRBV11-2 and TRBJ2-7; 9 central nucleotides agree with TRBD1. Unmatched junction bases come to 5, with V trimmed by 5 bases and J by 6 bases. In the germline V gene, CDR1 corresponds to SGHAT and CDR2 to FQNNGV. The CDR3 has 13 amino acids, counting the end cysteine and phenylalanine. Only the CDR3 DNA stays, 39 bases, in frame from base 1.